A selection of T cell receptor beta chains follows, all from one sample in a study of T cell responses to AZD1222 COVID-19 vaccine. The repertoire was sequenced with immunoSEQ multiplex PCR; TCRdb's copy has only in-frame clones and lacks some. The data show approximately 60,000 clones, 80% to 90% seen once. Here the sequenced sample was peripheral blood, taken 28 days after the second AZD1222 dose. The receptors derive from an adult who received the AZD1222 COVID-19 vaccine. Each CDR3 is given with its conserved first and last residue. Fields, in order: clone size, D gene, J gene, V gene, CDR3 DNA, CDR3 protein. The D gene is left open where the match is weak. Size tells how often a clone was seen (once, few, many) or the class of an expanded clone, and some rows leave it out.

>.|.|TRBJ2-1|TRBV5-1
TGCGCCAGCAGCCGGGGGAGCTCCTACAATGAGCAGTTCTTC
CASSRGSSYNEQFF
>.|.|TRBJ2-2|TRBV7-2
TGTGCCAGCAGCTCCGATTACACCGGGGAGCTGTTTTTT
CASSSDYTGELFF
>.|.|TRBJ2-7|TRBV4-3
TGCGCCAGCAGCCAAGAAACACTCTCCTACGAGCAGTACTTC
CASSQETLSYEQYF
>.|TRBD1|TRBJ1-3|TRBV5-4
TGTGCCAGCAGCTTACAGGGGTTGGACACCATATATTTT
CASSLQGLDTIYF
>medium-sized|.|TRBJ1-2|TRBV6-5
TGTGCCAGCAAAGAGGACAGTACTAACTATGGCTACACCTTC
CASKEDSTNYGYTF
>.|TRBD1|TRBJ2-1|TRBV6-1
TGTGCCAGCAGTGACCGGGACAGGGGATACAATGAGCAGTTCTTC
CASSDRDRGYNEQFF
>.|TRBD1|TRBJ1-2|TRBV28
TGTGCCAGCAGTTTAACAGGGGGTGGCTACACCTTC
CASSLTGGGYTF
>.|TRBD1|TRBJ2-7|TRBV7-2
TGTGCCAGCAGCCTCCAAAACGGACAGGGACTGGAGCAGTACTTC
CASSLQNGQGLEQYF
>.|.|TRBJ2-7|TRBV6-5
TGTGCCAGTGCAAGGGGAGGGGGCCGCTACGAGCAGTACTTC
CASARGGGRYEQYF
>.|.|TRBJ1-1|TRBV5-1
TGCGCCAGCAGCTTGGCCTACCGGACAGAAAACACTGAAGCTTTCTTT
CASSLAYRTENTEAFF
>.|TRBD1|TRBJ2-7|TRBV28
TGTGCCAGCAGTCTGATCAGGGGGCGCGGCTCCTACGAGCAGTACTTC
CASSLIRGRGSYEQYF
>.|TRBD1|TRBJ2-1|TRBV5-1
TGCGCCAGCAGCTTGGGACAGGGAAGTTTAGATGAGCAGTTCTTC
CASSLGQGSLDEQFF
>.|TRBD2|TRBJ2-7|TRBV9
TGTGCCAGCAGCCGGACTAGCGGGTACTCCTACGAGCAGTACTTC
CASSRTSGYSYEQYF
>.|TRBD1|TRBJ2-7|TRBV10-3
TGTGCCATCAGTGACTCCGGGACAGGGGTCTACGAGCAGTACTTC
CAISDSGTGVYEQYF
>.|TRBD2|TRBJ2-1|TRBV5-5
TGTGCCAGCAGCTTACCCGGGACTAGCGGAATTGAGCAGTTCTTC
CASSLPGTSGIEQFF
>.|.|TRBJ2-1|TRBV5-1
TGCGCCAGCAGCTTGGAGGACAGCTCCTACAATGAGCAGTTCTTC
CASSLEDSSYNEQFF
>once|.|TRBJ2-1|TRBV7-9
TGTGCCAGCAGCTTAGGGGCAGGGCTATCCTACAATGAGCAGTTCTTC
CASSLGAGLSYNEQFF
>.|TRBD2|TRBJ2-1|TRBV19
TGTGCCAGTAGTAGTAGCGGGGGCGGGGGAGAGCAGTTCTTC
CASSSSGGGGEQFF
>.|TRBD1|TRBJ2-7|TRBV2
TGTGCCAGCAGTGAAATTGGACAGGGGCTTGTACTTTACGAGCAGTACTTC
CASSEIGQGLVLYEQYF
>.|.|TRBJ1-6|TRBV12-3/TRBV12-4
TGTGCCAGCATTCAGGGATGGGGAGCACCCCTCCACTTT
CASIQGWGAPLHF
>once|TRBD2|TRBJ2-1|TRBV19
TGTGCCAGTAGTCTTAGCGGGAGACCCCACAATGAGCAGTTCTTC
CASSLSGRPHNEQFF
>.|.|TRBJ1-4|TRBV13
TGTGCCAGCAGCCCCGGGACGACGGGTGAAAAACTGTTTTTT
CASSPGTTGEKLFF
>.|.|TRBJ1-1|TRBV6-1
TGTGCCAGCAGTGAAGGCGGGGTATGGGCCACTGAAGCTTTCTTT
CASSEGGVWATEAFF
>.|TRBD2|TRBJ2-7|TRBV6-5
TGTGCCAGCAGTTACGCGACTAGCGGTAATTACGAGCAGTACTTC
CASSYATSGNYEQYF
>.|TRBD1|TRBJ1-6|TRBV7-2
TGTGCCAGCAGCTCAAGGGGCGGACAGGGAGTACCCCTCCACTTT
CASSSRGGQGVPLHF
>.|.|TRBJ2-1|TRBV7-9
TGTGCCAGCAGCCCCCCCGCGTACAATGAGCAGTTCTTC
CASSPPAYNEQFF
>.|TRBD2|TRBJ2-1|TRBV18
TGTGCCAGCTCCCCGAGAGAAGCGGGGAGCTCCTACAATGAGCAGTTCTTC
CASSPREAGSSYNEQFF
>once|.|TRBJ2-3|TRBV4-1
TGCGCCAGCAGCGACGCAGGGTCCCGCACAGATACGCAGTATTTT
CASSDAGSRTDTQYF
>.|.|TRBJ2-7|TRBV5-4
TGTGCCAGCAGCCCCGGGGCACCCTACGAGCAGTACTTC
CASSPGAPYEQYF
>.|.|TRBJ1-3|TRBV28
TGTGCCAGCAGTTTGTCACAGTCTGGAAACACCATATATTTT
CASSLSQSGNTIYF
>.|.|TRBJ2-1|TRBV12-2
TGTGCAAGTCGCTTAGCTCTTCCACTAGCGGGAGACTACAATGAGCAGTTCTTC
CASRLALPLAGDYNEQFF
>.|TRBD2|TRBJ2-1|TRBV19
TGTGCCAGTAGCCCCCTACTAGCGGGAGCGAGCAATGAGCAGTTCTTC
CASSPLLAGASNEQFF
>once|.|TRBJ2-2|TRBV19
TGTGCCAGTTCCCTAGCGATCACCGGGGAGCTGTTTTTT
CASSLAITGELFF
>.|TRBD2|TRBJ2-7|TRBV6-6
TGTGCCAGCAGTCCAATGAGCGGGAGCGGGCAGTACTTC
CASSPMSGSGQYF
>.|.|TRBJ2-1|TRBV5-1
TGCGCCAGCAGCACCCGGGCCAACCAACCATACAATGAGCAGTTCTTC
CASSTRANQPYNEQFF
>once|TRBD1|TRBJ1-5|TRBV5-1
TGCGCCAGCGCACAGGGGGACAATCAGCCCCAGCATTTT
CASAQGDNQPQHF
>.|.|TRBJ1-1|TRBV19
TGTGCCAGTAGTCCGAGTTATGGGACTGAAGCTTTCTTT
CASSPSYGTEAFF
>.|TRBD1|TRBJ1-1|TRBV6-5
TGTGCCAGCAGTTACTGGACCGGACAGGGAGGCACTGAAGCTTTCTTT
CASSYWTGQGGTEAFF
>.|TRBD2|TRBJ2-3|TRBV30
TGTGCCTGGAGTGACGGGGGGATAGATACGCAGTATTTT
CAWSDGGIDTQYF
>.|.|TRBJ2-3|TRBV5-1
TGCGCCAGCAGCGTGCAGGGGCCCACAGATACGCAGTATTTT
CASSVQGPTDTQYF
>.|TRBD1|TRBJ1-4|TRBV5-1
TGCGCCAGCAGCTTGCAGGGGGCGGTTAATGAAAAACTGTTTTTT
CASSLQGAVNEKLFF
>few|TRBD1|TRBJ2-7|TRBV5-8
TGTGCCAGCAGCCCCGGGACAGGGGTCTCCTACGAGCAGTACTTC
CASSPGTGVSYEQYF
>few|.|TRBJ2-1|TRBV7-2
TGTGCCAGCAGCCTGCGCTATGAGCAGTTCTTC
CASSLRYEQFF
>once|.|TRBJ1-4|TRBV7-9
TGTGCCAGCAGCTTAGGACACCTACTACCAACTAATGAAAAACTGTTTTTT
CASSLGHLLPTNEKLFF
>few|.|TRBJ2-1|TRBV4-1
TGCGCCAGCAGCCATTTGGGGCCTGCCAATGAGCAGTTCTTC
CASSHLGPANEQFF
>.|.|TRBJ1-1|TRBV7-6
TGTGCCAGCAGCTCCTTTGGACAGCTAAACACTGAAGCTTTCTTT
CASSSFGQLNTEAFF
>.|.|TRBJ2-2|TRBV7-2
TGTGCCAGCAGCTTAGCGGACGGCGGGGAGCTGTTTTTT
CASSLADGGELFF
>.|TRBD2|TRBJ2-3|TRBV29-1
TGCAGCTCCACGAGCGGGGCTAGCACAGATACGCAGTATTTT
CSSTSGASTDTQYF
>few|TRBD2|TRBJ2-1|TRBV19
TGTGCCAGTAGTATAGAGCTCGTGAGCGGGAGGCACAATGAGCAGTTCTTC
CASSIELVSGRHNEQFF
>.|.|TRBJ2-5|TRBV6-5
TGTGCCAGCAGTACGGGTCTGGGGGAGACCCAGTACTTC
CASSTGLGETQYF
>.|TRBD1|TRBJ1-2|TRBV2
TGTGCCAGCAGCACAGGGGGCCGATCCAACTATGGCTACACCTTC
CASSTGGRSNYGYTF
>.|.|TRBJ2-7|TRBV27
TGTGCCAGCAGACCGGGACTGTCAATCGCGGAGCAGTACTTC
CASRPGLSIAEQYF
>.|.|TRBJ2-4|TRBV5-8
TGTGCCAGCAGCTTTTACGGTCCAGAGAGAAACATTCAGTACTTC
CASSFYGPERNIQYF
>.|TRBD2|TRBJ2-2|TRBV6-1
TGTGCCAGCAGTGAACAAGGAAGCGGGGGGAACACCGGGGAGCTGTTTTTT
CASSEQGSGGNTGELFF
>.|.|TRBJ1-2|TRBV19
TGTGCCAGTAGCCATAGCGGTAGGATGGGTGGCTACACCTTC
CASSHSGRMGGYTF
>.|.|TRBJ2-1|TRBV21-1
TGTGCCAGCGCCTTAGCGGTTCCAACCTACAATGAGCAGTTCTTC
CASALAVPTYNEQFF
>.|TRBD1|TRBJ1-2|TRBV5-1
TGCGCCAGCAGCTCGGGACAGGGCGATCTAGATTATGGCTACACCTTC
CASSSGQGDLDYGYTF
>.|.|TRBJ2-5|TRBV15
TGTGCCACCAGCAGAGCTCGGCAACCAAAGGGGGAGACCCAGTACTTC
CATSRARQPKGETQYF
>.|TRBD1|TRBJ1-5|TRBV19
TGTGCCAGTAGTCTGACAGGGGGCAATAACAATCAGCCCCAGCATTTT
CASSLTGGNNNQPQHF